This T cell receptor beta chain was recorded in a study of vaccination and CD4 T cells after COVID-19 (dated 2022 in TCRdb). With respect to the entire study: Convalescent patients had a positive SARS-CoV-2 result on nasal swab PCR, and of these patients, nine had mild disease and one had severe disease. In 10 COVID-19 convalescent patients and a few infection-naive healthy vaccine recipients, researchers compared the spike-specific CD4+ TCR repertoire from before mRNA vaccination with the repertoire from after. Overlapping spike peptide pools from SARS-CoV-2 and from the common cold coronaviruses HCoV-NL63, HCoV-OC43 and HCoV-229E were used as culture stimuli. Post-COVID blood samples were collected from convalescent patients a median of roughly 100 days after diagnosis, with a range of about 35 to 170 days. Post-vaccine blood samples were taken a median of roughly 72 days after the second vaccine dose, with a range of about 13 to 250 days. In control cultures, a CEFX viral epitope pool was used as positive control, an HIV-1 Nef peptide pool was used as negative control, or no peptide was added. The convalescent cohort included six males and four females, with two Hispanic individuals, seven Caucasians, two Asians and one multiracial person. Participants received two doses of either the Pfizer-BioNTech BNT162b2 vaccine (n=8) or the Moderna mRNA-1273 vaccine (n=2). The investigation overall reported the following: The study included relatively few convalescent patients and did not analyze early timepoints after natural infection. Among the post-vaccine SARS-CoV-2-reactive clones in convalescent patients, a median 86.3% showed up only after vaccination, which suggests vaccine-specific priming. Of the vaccine-specific clones found in convalescent patients, nearly all (304 of 307) were mono-reactive for SARS-CoV-2 spike instead of being cross-reactive with common cold coronaviruses. Although the median number of SARS-CoV-2-reactive clonotypes went up from 20 to 25 after infection to roughly 40 after vaccination, the increase was not significant.

Interpreted using the paper, the treatment or condition label stands for: roughly 10-day PBMC culture with coronavirus spike peptide pools or control peptides (ViraFEST assay). The study used the ViraFEST assay, which expanded antigen-specific T cells with peptide pools and then identified expanded clonotypes by TCR sequencing. The convalescent patients' positive SARS-CoV-2 PCR tests were from March to December 2020, which was before the Alpha, Beta and Delta variants emerged in the United States. Each well held 2 million or so PBMCs cultured in IMDM containing approximately 5% human AB serum and approximately 9.1 IU/ml IL-2, with 7.5 to 10 ug/ml peptide pools added. Half of the culture medium was replaced with fresh IL-2-containing medium on days 3 and 7. After approximately 10 days of culture, CD4+ T cells were isolated by negative selection using the EasySep CD4+ T cell isolation kit. Ficoll-Paque Plus gradient centrifugation was used to isolate PBMCs from whole blood, and the isolated PBMCs were then either used fresh or cryopreserved at -140C. Culture conditions were generally each tested in triplicate wells.

Libraries were constructed by PCR. TCR sequencing of DNA from cultured CD4+ T cells used the Oncomine TCR Beta short-read assay at the Johns Hopkins FTIC core. The QIAamp micro DNA kit was used to extract genomic DNA from the cultured CD4+ T cells. The Oncomine TCR Beta libraries from cultured CD4+ T cells were pooled using unique dual indexes and then sequenced on an Illumina iSeq 100. The published analysis was carried out like this. Non-productive sequences were filtered out, and CDR3s that did not start with C, did not end with F or W, or were shorter than 7 amino acids were discarded. The MANAFEST web application was used to identify antigen-specific clonotypes by comparing peptide-stimulated wells against reference wells and other culture wells. Positive clones required FDR below 0.05, an odds ratio above 5, and productive frequency above 0.1% in at least two of three replicate wells. A clonotype was classed as cross-reactive if the clonotype showed significant expansion both in SARS-CoV-2 spike wells and in at least one common cold coronavirus spike condition. Levenshtein distances (stringdist) and unrooted phylogenetic trees (ape) in R version 3.6.1 were used to assess CDR3 homology. Using fastp trimming at Q25 and MiXCR clonotype assembly, TCRdb reanalyzed the public sequencing data and kept in-frame beta chains. All rows with the same CDR3 protein become a single entry with the most common DNA and genes. TCRdb, not the authors, supplied the V and J calls. The sample table holds around 13,000 distinct CDR3 sequences, of which roughly 32% were seen once. Of the sample, approximately 20% is held by the ten largest clones.

V is reduced by 5 bases and J by 11 bases, leaving a spacing of 18 bases between them. Including the terminal cysteine and phenylalanine, the CDR3 comprises 13 residues. Only the CDR3 DNA stays, 39 bases, in frame from base 1. The germline V gene encodes CDR1 SGHTA and CDR2 FQGNSA. Concerning this clonotype: Its antigen is currently not known. Base quality data are lacking; no much larger clone is found one base away.

Sequences were obtained from cultured CD4+ T cells from blood. The sequence was collected from a human donor with COVID-19. The chain employs TRBV7-2 and TRBJ1-2, and TRBD1 may be the D gene, going by 6 matching bases. The sequenced DNA is TGTGCCAGCAGCCGAGGCGGGGGGGCGGGTTACACCTTC. Its product reads: CASSRGGGAGYTF. Extended through the reference TRBV7-2 and TRBJ1-2 proteins, this CDR3 yields the full variable domain: GAGVSQSPSNKVTEKGKDVELRCDPISGHTALYWYRQSLGQGLEFLIYFQGNSAPDKSGLPSDRFSAERTGGSVSTLTIQRTQQEDSAVYLCASSRGGGAGYTFGSGTRLTVV.